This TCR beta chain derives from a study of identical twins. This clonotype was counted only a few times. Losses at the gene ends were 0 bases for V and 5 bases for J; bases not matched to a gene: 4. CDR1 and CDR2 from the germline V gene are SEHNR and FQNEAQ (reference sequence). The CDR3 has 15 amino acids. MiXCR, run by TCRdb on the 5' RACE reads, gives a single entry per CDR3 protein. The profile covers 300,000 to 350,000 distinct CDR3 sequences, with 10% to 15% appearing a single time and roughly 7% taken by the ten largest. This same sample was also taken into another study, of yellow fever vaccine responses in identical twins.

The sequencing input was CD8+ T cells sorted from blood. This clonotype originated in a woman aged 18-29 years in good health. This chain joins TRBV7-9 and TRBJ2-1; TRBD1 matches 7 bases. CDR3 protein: CASSLAGTVNNEQFF. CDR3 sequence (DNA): TGTGCCAGCAGCTTAGCCGGGACAGTCAACAATGAGCAGTTCTTC.